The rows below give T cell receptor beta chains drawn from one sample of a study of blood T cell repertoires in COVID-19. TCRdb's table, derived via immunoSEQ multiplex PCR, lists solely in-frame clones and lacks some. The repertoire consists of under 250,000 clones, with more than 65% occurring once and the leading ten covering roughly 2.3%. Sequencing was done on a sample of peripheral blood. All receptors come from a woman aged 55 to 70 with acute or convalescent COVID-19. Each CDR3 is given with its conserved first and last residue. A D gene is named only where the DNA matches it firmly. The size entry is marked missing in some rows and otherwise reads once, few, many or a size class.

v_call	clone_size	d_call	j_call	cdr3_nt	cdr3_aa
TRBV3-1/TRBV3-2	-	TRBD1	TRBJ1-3	TGTGCCAGCAGCCAATTTCCCCCTGGGACAGGGAGTTCGGGCGGAAACACCATATATTTT	CASSQFPPGTGSSGGNTIYF
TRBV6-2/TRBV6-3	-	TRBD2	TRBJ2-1	TGTGCCAGCAGTCCGCTAGCGGGGCTATACAATGAGCAGTTCTTC	CASSPLAGLYNEQFF
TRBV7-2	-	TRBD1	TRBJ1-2	TGTGCCAGCAGCTTATGGGACAGGGGGCAACATGGCTACACCTTC	CASSLWDRGQHGYTF
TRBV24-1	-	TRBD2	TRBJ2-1	TGTGCCACCAGTGATAAGACTAGCGGGGCCCATAATGAGCAGTTCTTC	CATSDKTSGAHNEQFF
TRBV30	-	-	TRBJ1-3	TGTGCCTGGGAGAGCGGTGCGGGAAACACCATATATTTT	CAWESGAGNTIYF
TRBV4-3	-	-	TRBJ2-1	TGCGCCAGCAGCCACGGTGTGGGAGGCAATGAGCAGTTCTTC	CASSHGVGGNEQFF
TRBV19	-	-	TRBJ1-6	TGTGCCAGTAGTATAGGTTCCAGCGGAAATTCACCCCTCCACTTT	CASSIGSSGNSPLHF
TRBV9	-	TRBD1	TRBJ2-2	TGTGCCAGCAGCGTAGACGGACAGGGACATTACACCGGGGAGCTGTTTTTT	CASSVDGQGHYTGELFF
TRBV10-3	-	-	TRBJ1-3	TGTGCCATCAGTGGGGGGGAGAACACCATATATTTT	CAISGGENTIYF
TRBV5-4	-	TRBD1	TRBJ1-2	TGTGCCAGCAGCTTGGAGACAGGGGCCCGTGGCTACACCTTC	CASSLETGARGYTF
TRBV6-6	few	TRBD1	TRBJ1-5	TGTGCCAGCAGCGGGGACAGTTATAGCAATCAGCCCCAGCATTTT	CASSGDSYSNQPQHF
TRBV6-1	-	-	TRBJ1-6	TGTGCCAGCAGTGAAGCGGCCCACACCCTCCACTTT	CASSEAAHTLHF
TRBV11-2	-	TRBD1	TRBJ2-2	TGTGCCAGCAGCTATCCGGGTTTAGCCGGGACAGGGGTCACCGGGGAGCTGTTTTTT	CASSYPGLAGTGVTGELFF
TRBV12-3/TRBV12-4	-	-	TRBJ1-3	TGTGCCAGCAGTGAGGAACCGAGGTACACCATATATTTT	CASSEEPRYTIYF
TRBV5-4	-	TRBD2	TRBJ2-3	TGTGCCAGCAGCTTATCGGCGGGGGGGCCAGATACGCAGTATTTT	CASSLSAGGPDTQYF